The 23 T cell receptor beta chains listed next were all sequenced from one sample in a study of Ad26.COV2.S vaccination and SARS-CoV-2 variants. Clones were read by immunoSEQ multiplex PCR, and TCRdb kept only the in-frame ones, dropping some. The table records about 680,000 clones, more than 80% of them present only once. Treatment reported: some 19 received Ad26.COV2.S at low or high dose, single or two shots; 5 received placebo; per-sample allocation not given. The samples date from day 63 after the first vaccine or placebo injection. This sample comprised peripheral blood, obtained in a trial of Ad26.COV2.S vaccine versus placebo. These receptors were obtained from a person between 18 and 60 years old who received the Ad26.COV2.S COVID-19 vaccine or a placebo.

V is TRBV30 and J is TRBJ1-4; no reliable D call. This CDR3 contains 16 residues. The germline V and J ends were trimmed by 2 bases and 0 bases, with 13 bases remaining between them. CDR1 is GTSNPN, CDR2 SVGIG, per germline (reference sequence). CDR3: CAWSPEVLPTNEKLFF. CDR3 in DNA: TGTGCCTGGAGTCCCGAAGTCCTTCCAACTAATGAAAAACTGTTTTTT.

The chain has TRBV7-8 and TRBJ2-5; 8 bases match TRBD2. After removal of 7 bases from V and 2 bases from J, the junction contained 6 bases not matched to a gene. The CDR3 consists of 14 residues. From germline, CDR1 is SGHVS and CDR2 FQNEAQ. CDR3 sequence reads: CASKEREHQETQYF. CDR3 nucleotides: TGTGCCAGCAAGGAGCGGGAGCATCAAGAGACCCAGTACTTC.

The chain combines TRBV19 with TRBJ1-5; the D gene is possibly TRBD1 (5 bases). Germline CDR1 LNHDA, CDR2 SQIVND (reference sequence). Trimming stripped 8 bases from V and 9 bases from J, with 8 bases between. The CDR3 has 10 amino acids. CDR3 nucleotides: TGTGCCAGTGGGGCGCGGCCCCAGCATTTT. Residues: CASGARPQHF. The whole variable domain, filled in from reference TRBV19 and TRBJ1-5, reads DGGITQSPKYLFRKEGQNVTLSCEQNLNHDAMYWYRQDPGQGLRLIYYSQIVNDFQKGDIAEGYSVSREKKESFPLTVTSAQKNPTAFYLCASGARPQHFGDGTRLSIL.

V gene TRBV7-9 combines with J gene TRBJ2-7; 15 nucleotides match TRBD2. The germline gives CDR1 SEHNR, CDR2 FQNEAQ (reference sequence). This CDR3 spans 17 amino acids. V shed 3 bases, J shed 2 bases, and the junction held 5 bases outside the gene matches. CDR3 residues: CASSLGGTSGRTYEQYF. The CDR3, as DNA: TGTGCCAGCAGCTTGGGAGGGACTAGCGGGAGGACCTACGAGCAGTACTTC.

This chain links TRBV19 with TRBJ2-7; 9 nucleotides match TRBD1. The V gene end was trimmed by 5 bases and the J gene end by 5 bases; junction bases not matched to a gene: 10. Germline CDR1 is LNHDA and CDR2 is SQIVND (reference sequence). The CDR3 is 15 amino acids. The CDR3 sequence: CASSVYSGTGNEQYF. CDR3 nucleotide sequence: TGTGCCAGTAGTGTTTACTCCGGGACAGGGAACGAGCAGTACTTC.

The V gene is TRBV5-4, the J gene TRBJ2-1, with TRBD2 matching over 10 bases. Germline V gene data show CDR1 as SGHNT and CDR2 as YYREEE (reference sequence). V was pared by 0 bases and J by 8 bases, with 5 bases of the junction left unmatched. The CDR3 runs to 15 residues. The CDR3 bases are TGTGCCAGCAGCTTGGGAAGCGGGGGGGCGTATGAGCAGTTCTTC. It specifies CASSLGSGGAYEQFF.

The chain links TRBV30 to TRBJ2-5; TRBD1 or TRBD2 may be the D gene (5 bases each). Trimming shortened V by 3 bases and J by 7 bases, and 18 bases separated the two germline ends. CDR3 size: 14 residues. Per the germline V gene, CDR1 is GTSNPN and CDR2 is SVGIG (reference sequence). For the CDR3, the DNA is TGTGCCTGGAGCGCCTTAGACTCCGGGGCGACCCAGTACTTC. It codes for CAWSALDSGATQYF.

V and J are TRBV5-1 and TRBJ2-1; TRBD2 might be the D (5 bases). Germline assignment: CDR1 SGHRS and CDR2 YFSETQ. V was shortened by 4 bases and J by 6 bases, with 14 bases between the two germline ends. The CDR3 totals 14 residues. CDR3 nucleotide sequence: TGCGCCAGCAGCATCGATAGCGTGCTCAATGAGCAGTTCTTC. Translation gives CASSIDSVLNEQFF.

This chain's CDR3 is CASRSMAFRDNYEQYF. The CDR3, as DNA: TGCGCCAGCAGATCTATGGCGTTCCGGGACAACTACGAGCAGTACTTC. The V call is TRBV5-1, the J call TRBJ2-7, with D possibly TRBD1 on 6 matching bases. Germline loops: CDR1 SGHRS, CDR2 YFSETQ. This CDR3 contains 16 residues. The V end lost 5 bases, the J end lost 3 bases, and 21 bases lay between the germline ends. The full variable domain, rest sourced from reference TRBV5-1 and TRBJ2-7, is KAGVTQTPRYLIKTRGQQVTLSCSPISGHRSVSWYQQTPGQGLQFLFEYFSETQRNKGNFPGRFSGRQFSNSRSEMNVSTLELGDSALYLCASRSMAFRDNYEQYFGPGTRLTVT.

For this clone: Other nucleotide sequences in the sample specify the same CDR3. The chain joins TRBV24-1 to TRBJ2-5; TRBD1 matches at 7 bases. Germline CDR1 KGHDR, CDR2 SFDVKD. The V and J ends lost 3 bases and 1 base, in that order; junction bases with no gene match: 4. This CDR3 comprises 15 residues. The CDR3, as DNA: TGTGCCACCAGTGATCCGGGACAGCTCCAAGAGACCCAGTACTTC. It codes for CATSDPGQLQETQYF.

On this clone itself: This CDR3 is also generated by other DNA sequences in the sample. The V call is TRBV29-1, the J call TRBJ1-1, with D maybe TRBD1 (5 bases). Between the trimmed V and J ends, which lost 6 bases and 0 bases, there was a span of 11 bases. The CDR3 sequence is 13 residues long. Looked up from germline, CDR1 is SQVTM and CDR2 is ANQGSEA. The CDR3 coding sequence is TGCAGCGTGGCGGGACGTTTGAACACTGAAGCTTTCTTT. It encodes CSVAGRLNTEAFF.

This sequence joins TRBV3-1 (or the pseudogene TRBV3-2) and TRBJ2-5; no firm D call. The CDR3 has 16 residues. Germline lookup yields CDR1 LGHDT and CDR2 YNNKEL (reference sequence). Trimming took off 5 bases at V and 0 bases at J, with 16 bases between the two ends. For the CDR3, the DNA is TGTGCCAGCAGCGATACGGCAGACCTGTACCAAGAGACCCAGTACTTC. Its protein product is CASSDTADLYQETQYF.

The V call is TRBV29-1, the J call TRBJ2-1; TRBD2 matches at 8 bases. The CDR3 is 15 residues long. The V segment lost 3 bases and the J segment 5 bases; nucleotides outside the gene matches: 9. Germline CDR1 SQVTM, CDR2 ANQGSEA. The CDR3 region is CSVEGRREDHNEQFF. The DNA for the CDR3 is TGCAGCGTTGAGGGCAGGCGGGAGGACCACAATGAGCAGTTCTTC.

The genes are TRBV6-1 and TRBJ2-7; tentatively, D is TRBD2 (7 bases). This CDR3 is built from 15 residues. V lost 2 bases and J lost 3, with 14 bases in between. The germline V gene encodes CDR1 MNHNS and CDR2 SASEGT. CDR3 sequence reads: CASSEIRGAYYEQYF. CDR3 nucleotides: TGTGCCAGCAGTGAAATTCGGGGGGCTTACTACGAGCAGTACTTC.

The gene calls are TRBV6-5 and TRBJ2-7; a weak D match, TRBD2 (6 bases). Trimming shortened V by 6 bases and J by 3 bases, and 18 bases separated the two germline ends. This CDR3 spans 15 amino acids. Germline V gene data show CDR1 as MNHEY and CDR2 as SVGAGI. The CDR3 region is CASRPTRDSLYEQYF. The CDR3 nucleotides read TGTGCCAGCAGGCCCACCCGGGACTCCCTCTACGAGCAGTACTTC.

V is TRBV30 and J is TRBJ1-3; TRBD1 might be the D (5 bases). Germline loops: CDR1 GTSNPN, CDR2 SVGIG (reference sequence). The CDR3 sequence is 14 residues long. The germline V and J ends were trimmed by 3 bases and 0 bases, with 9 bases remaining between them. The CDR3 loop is CAWSRGGSGNTIYF. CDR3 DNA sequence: TGTGCCTGGAGCCGGGGGGGCTCTGGAAACACCATATATTTT.

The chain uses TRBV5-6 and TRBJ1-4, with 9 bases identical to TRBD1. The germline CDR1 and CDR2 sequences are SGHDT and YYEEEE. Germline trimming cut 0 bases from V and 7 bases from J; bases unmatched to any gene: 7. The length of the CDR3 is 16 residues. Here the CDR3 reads CASSLDRGRVIEKLFF. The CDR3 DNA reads TGTGCCAGCAGCTTGGACAGGGGGCGAGTTATTGAAAAACTGTTTTTT.

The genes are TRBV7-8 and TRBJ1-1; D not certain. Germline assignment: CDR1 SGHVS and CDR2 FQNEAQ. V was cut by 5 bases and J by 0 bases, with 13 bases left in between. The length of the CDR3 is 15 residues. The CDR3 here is CASSPPSGMNTEAFF. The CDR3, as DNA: TGTGCCAGCAGCCCACCATCTGGGATGAACACTGAAGCTTTCTTT.

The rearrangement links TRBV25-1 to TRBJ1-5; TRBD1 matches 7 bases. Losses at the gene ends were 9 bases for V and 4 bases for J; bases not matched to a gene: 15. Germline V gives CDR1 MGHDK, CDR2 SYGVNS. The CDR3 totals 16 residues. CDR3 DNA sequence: TGTGCCAGTACCTCCCGTGTAACAGGGGTTAATCAGCCCCAGCATTTT. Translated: CASTSRVTGVNQPQHF.

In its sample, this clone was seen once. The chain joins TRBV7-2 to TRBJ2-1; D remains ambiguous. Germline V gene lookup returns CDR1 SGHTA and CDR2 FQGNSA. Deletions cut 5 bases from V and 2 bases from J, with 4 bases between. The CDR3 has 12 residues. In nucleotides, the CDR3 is TGTGCCAGCAGCCACCCCTACAATGAGCAGTTCTTC. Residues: CASSHPYNEQFF.

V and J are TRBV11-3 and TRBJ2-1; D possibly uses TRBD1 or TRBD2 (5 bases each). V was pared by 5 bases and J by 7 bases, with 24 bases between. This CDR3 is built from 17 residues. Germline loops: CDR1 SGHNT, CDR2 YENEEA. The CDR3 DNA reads TGTGCCAGCAGCCCTCCCGCAACGGGACGGCTTCGTAATGAGCAGTTCTTC. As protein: CASSPPATGRLRNEQFF.

The CDR3 sequence is CASSESFGETQYF. CDR3 sequence (DNA): TGCGCCAGCAGTGAGTCGTTTGGGGAGACCCAGTACTTC. The rearrangement links TRBV10-1 to TRBJ2-5; D ambiguous. Trimming stripped 0 bases from V and 5 bases from J, with 7 bases between. There are 13 residues in the CDR3. CDR1 and CDR2 from the germline V gene are WNHNN and SYGVQD (reference sequence).

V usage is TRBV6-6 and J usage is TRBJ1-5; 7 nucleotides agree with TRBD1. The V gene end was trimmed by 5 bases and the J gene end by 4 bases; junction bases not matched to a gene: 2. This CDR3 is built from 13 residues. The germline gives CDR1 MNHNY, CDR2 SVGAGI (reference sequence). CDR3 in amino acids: CASSTGANQPQHF. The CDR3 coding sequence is TGTGCCAGCAGTACAGGGGCGAATCAGCCCCAGCATTTT.